These T cell receptor beta chains were read from a single sample in a study of Siglec-9 on CD8 T cells in melanoma. Sequencing was performed with immunoSEQ multiplex PCR; in TCRdb, only in-frame clones are kept and a portion is missing. The data contain 29,000 or so clones, 75% to 90% of them singletons. The sequencing sample was made of Siglec-9- CD8+ T cells sorted from blood. Every receptor here comes from a human donor in good health. The CDR3 runs from the conserved cysteine through the conserved F or W. D genes are given only for firm matches. Some rows have no size entry. The others give once, few or many, or a class for an expanded clone.

j_call d_call clone_size v_call cdr3_nt cdr3_aa
TRBJ1-2 NA NA TRBV2 TGTGCCAGCAGTGCGGGAGAAAACTTC CASSAGENF
TRBJ2-3 NA few TRBV5-6 TGTGCCAGCAGCTTGGAGCGGACCACAGATACGCAGTATTTT CASSLERTTDTQYF
TRBJ1-5 NA NA TRBV27 TGTGCCAGCAGTTTAGTTCCGAATCAGCCCCAGCATTTT CASSLVPNQPQHF
TRBJ1-6 NA NA TRBV5-6 TGTGCCAGCAGCTTGTGGGGGTACGGGCATTCACCCCTCCACTTT CASSLWGYGHSPLHF
TRBJ1-2 NA NA TRBV19 TGTGCCAGTAGTATAGATATAGGGGCACTTAACTATGGCTACACCTTC CASSIDIGALNYGYTF
TRBJ1-1 NA NA TRBV19 TGTGCCAGTAGTATGGGTGGCCCGAACACTGAAGCTTTCTTT CASSMGGPNTEAFF
TRBJ2-7 NA NA TRBV28 TGTGCCAGCAGCTCCGGGATTTCCCTAGCCTACGAGCAGTACTTC CASSSGISLAYEQYF
TRBJ2-1 NA NA TRBV7-9 TGTGCCAGCAGTTTCGCAGGGGTCCTCAGCTCCTACAATGAGCAGTTCTTC CASSFAGVLSSYNEQFF
TRBJ2-7 NA NA TRBV28 TGTGCCAGCAGTTTAGCGACAGCCTCCTACGAGCAGTACTTC CASSLATASYEQYF
TRBJ1-1 TRBD1 NA TRBV19 TGTGCCAGTATGTACAGGGGGCCCACTGAAGCTTTCTTT CASMYRGPTEAFF
TRBJ1-1 NA NA TRBV23-1 TGCGCCAGCAGTCAATTTGATCGGGGGGGGACTGAAGCTTTCTTT CASSQFDRGGTEAFF
TRBJ1-1 NA NA TRBV4-2 TGTGCCAGCAGCCAAGATCGGGGTGAAGCTTTCTTT CASSQDRGEAFF
TRBJ1-1 NA NA TRBV5-1 TGCGCCAGCAGCCCGACAAAGGGGTTGGCTGAAGCTTTCTTT CASSPTKGLAEAFF
TRBJ1-6 NA few TRBV7-9 TGTGCCAGCAGCTTAGCGGGGTTGGGGTCACCCCTCCACTTT CASSLAGLGSPLHF
TRBJ1-4 NA NA TRBV5-1 TGCGCCAGCAGCTTGGGGGCAACTAATGAAAAACTGTTTTTT CASSLGATNEKLFF
TRBJ2-1 NA once TRBV4-1 TGCGCCAGCAGCCAACAGCCGGTGATATCCCTCCTCGGGAATGAGCAGTTCTTC CASSQQPVISLLGNEQFF
TRBJ2-1 NA NA TRBV29-1 TGCAGCGTTGACTCCGGAAGCTCCTACAATGAGCAGTTCTTC CSVDSGSSYNEQFF
TRBJ1-1 NA NA TRBV10-3 TGTGCCATCAGTGGGCATACTGAAGCTTTCTTT CAISGHTEAFF
TRBJ2-3 NA NA TRBV7-9 TGTGCCAGCAGCTTAGGTCAGGGTCGGGATGGCACAGATACGCAGTATTTT CASSLGQGRDGTDTQYF
TRBJ2-1 NA NA TRBV13 TGTGCCAGCAGCTACACCGGGACGCAACACAATGAGCAGTTCTTC CASSYTGTQHNEQFF
TRBJ2-1 NA NA TRBV27 TGTGCCAGCAGCTTTATACCTGAAAGTTCGCAGTTCTTC CASSFIPESSQFF
TRBJ1-1 TRBD1 NA TRBV27 TGTGCCAGCCACAGGGGGCGGTGGACTGAAGCTTTCTTT CASHRGRWTEAFF
TRBJ2-3 NA NA TRBV6-5 TGTGCCAGCAGTTTTGGACAGTCCCTGAGCACAGATACGCAGTATTTT CASSFGQSLSTDTQYF
TRBJ2-7 NA NA TRBV19 TGTGCCAGTAGTATTGATGCTCGAGGGGACCCCTACGAGCAGTACTTC CASSIDARGDPYEQYF
TRBJ2-7 TRBD2 NA TRBV6-9 TGTGCCAGCAGTTACCTAGCGGGGGGCCCCTTGCACGAGCAGTACTTC CASSYLAGGPLHEQYF
TRBJ2-7 TRBD2 NA TRBV7-9 TGTGCCAGCAGCTTAGTGGGACTAGCGGGGCACTCCTACGAGCAGTACTTC CASSLVGLAGHSYEQYF
TRBJ1-5 NA few TRBV16 TGTGCCAGCAGCCAATCTCACAGTAAAAGCAATCAGCCCCAGCATTTT CASSQSHSKSNQPQHF
TRBJ2-1 NA NA TRBV28 TGTGCCAGCAGTTTATACTACAATGAGCAGTTCTTC CASSLYYNEQFF
TRBJ2-2 TRBD1 NA TRBV7-9 TGTGCCAGCAGGCTGAACGGAGGACAGGTGCTTGGGGAGCTGTTTTTT CASRLNGGQVLGELFF
TRBJ2-3 TRBD2 NA TRBV9 TGTGCCAGCAGCGTTCAAGCGGGGGTCACAGATACGCAGTATTTT CASSVQAGVTDTQYF
TRBJ1-4 NA NA TRBV5-4 TGTGCCAGCAGCTCTGGGACAGAAAAACTGTTTTTT CASSSGTEKLFF
TRBJ2-1 TRBD2 NA TRBV6-5 TGTGCCAGCAGTTACTCCATTACGGGGAGGGATGAGCAGTTCTTC CASSYSITGRDEQFF
TRBJ2-2 TRBD2 NA TRBV9 TGTGCCCGCAGCGCACCCTTAACCGTGGGTGGAGCGGGGGGGGAGCTGTTTTTT CARSAPLTVGGAGGELFF
TRBJ2-1 NA NA TRBV27 TGTGCCAGCAGTTTATCGGGGGGACTGGGATTTATAGTTGAGCAGTTCTTC CASSLSGGLGFIVEQFF
TRBJ2-3 NA NA TRBV27 TGTGCCAGCAGATCAGGGGCCACAGATACGCAGTATTTT CASRSGATDTQYF
TRBJ2-2 TRBD1 few TRBV7-9 TGTGCCAGCAGCTCAAGGGGGCGGACCGGGGAGCTGTTTTTT CASSSRGRTGELFF
TRBJ2-7 NA NA TRBV25-1 TGTGCCAGCAGTGAGGGCGTGGGACGAGCCTACGAGCAGTACTTC CASSEGVGRAYEQYF
TRBJ2-3 TRBD2 NA TRBV5-6 TGTGCCAGCAGCTCAGGACTAGCGGAAGTGGCGGATACGCAGTATTTT CASSSGLAEVADTQYF
TRBJ1-3 NA once TRBV7-2 TGTGCCAGCAGCTTAGGTCGCACCGCTGGAAACACCATATATTTT CASSLGRTAGNTIYF
TRBJ2-2 NA NA TRBV5-1 TGCGCCAGCAGCTTGGCCTGGATTCGGGGGGCCGCGGCGAACACCGGGGAGCTGTTTTTT CASSLAWIRGAAANTGELFF
TRBJ1-1 NA few TRBV29-1 TGCAGCGTTCGGGGGATGAACACTGAAGCTTTCTTT CSVRGMNTEAFF
TRBJ1-2 TRBD1 NA TRBV7-9 TGTGCCAGCAGGGGCGGGGTGGGACAGGGATATGGCTACACCTTC CASRGGVGQGYGYTF
TRBJ1-4 NA NA TRBV9 TGTGCCAGCAACCCGAAGGGGGTGTCTAATGAAAAACTGTTTTTT CASNPKGVSNEKLFF
TRBJ2-1 TRBD2 NA TRBV7-3 TGTGCCAGCAGCCCTGTGATCGTCACGGGGGGGCCTAGTGAGCAGTTCTTC CASSPVIVTGGPSEQFF